Shown below are 18 T cell receptor beta chains from a single sample sequenced in a study of CD8+ T cells in alopecia areata. Sequencing used cDNA as its template, made by extracting RNA and reverse transcribing it. Assay: immunoSEQ multiplex PCR; the TCRdb copy retains only in-frame clones and omits some. The sample lists roughly 250,000 clones; around two thirds were seen once. Sequencing used CD4+ T cells sorted from blood, obtained at week 0. These receptors all come from a human donor with alopecia areata.

The V gene is TRBV30, the J gene TRBJ1-2; TRBD1 aligns across 10 bases. The germline CDR1 and CDR2 sequences are GTSNPN and SVGIG (reference sequence). Trimming removed 5 bases from V and 6 bases from J; junction bases left unmatched: 3. The CDR3 has 12 amino acids. The DNA of the CDR3 is TGTGCCTGGGCCGGGACAGGGGATGGCTACACCTTC. Amino acids: CAWAGTGDGYTF. The full variable domain, rest sourced from reference TRBV30 and TRBJ1-2, is SQTIHQWPATLVQPVGSPLSLECTVEGTSNPNLYWYRQAAGRGLQLLFYSVGIGQISSEVPQNLSASRPQDRQFILSSKKLLLSDSGFYLCAWAGTGDGYTFGSGTRLTVV.

This clone was seen more than once but under ten times. This chain joins TRBV7-6 and TRBJ1-3; D ambiguous. The CDR3 covers 15 residues. Germline CDR1 and CDR2: SGHVS and FNYEAQ. V lost 4 bases and J lost 4, with 14 bases in between. The CDR3 bases are TGTGCCAGCAGCTATTGGTCGACGAAAGGAAACACCATATATTTT. Its translation: CASSYWSTKGNTIYF. Combining the CDR3 with reference TRBV7-6 and TRBJ1-3 gives the whole variable domain GAGVSQSPRYKVTKRGQDVALRCDPISGHVSLYWYRQALGQGPEFLTYFNYEAQQDKSGLPNDRFSAERPEGSISTLTIQRTEQRDSAMYRCASSYWSTKGNTIYFGEGSWLTVV.

The chain joins TRBV29-1 to TRBJ1-1; D is perhaps TRBD1 (5 bases). The V end was cut by 3 bases, the J end by 4 bases, with 24 bases between. CDR3 length: 17 residues. From germline, CDR1 is SQVTM and CDR2 ANQGSEA. The DNA of the CDR3 is TGCAGCGTTGAGATGGCAGATTCCTCACGCAGGGCCACTGAAGCTTTCTTT. This codes for CSVEMADSSRRATEAFF. The variable domain in full, completed from reference TRBV29-1 and TRBJ1-1, reads SAVISQKPSRDICQRGTSLTIQCQVDSQVTMMFWYRQQPGQSLTLIATANQGSEATYESGFVIDKFPISRPNLTFSTLTVSNMSPEDSSIYLCSVEMADSSRRATEAFFGQGTRLTVV.

The V gene is TRBV30, the J gene TRBJ2-7; weak D call: TRBD2 (5 bases). The CDR3 contains 13 residues. Germline CDR1 and CDR2: GTSNPN and SVGIG (reference sequence). The V end was cut by 0 bases, the J end by 2 bases, with 8 bases between. In DNA form, the CDR3 reads TGTGCCTGGAGTGTACTTAGCGCCTACGAGCAGTACTTC. Translated, it gives CAWSVLSAYEQYF.

The chain employs TRBV30 and TRBJ2-3; 9 positions match TRBD1. V lost 4 bases to trimming and J lost 1 base; unmatched junction nucleotides: 6. The CDR3 has 15 amino acids. CDR1 is GTSNPN and CDR2 is SVGIG in the germline V gene (reference sequence). CDR3 amino acids: CAWTLGDRGTDTQYF. The CDR3 nucleotides read TGTGCCTGGACCCTCGGGGACAGGGGCACAGATACGCAGTATTTT. Together with reference TRBV30 and TRBJ2-3, the CDR3 gives the full variable domain: SQTIHQWPATLVQPVGSPLSLECTVEGTSNPNLYWYRQAAGRGLQLLFYSVGIGQISSEVPQNLSASRPQDRQFILSSKKLLLSDSGFYLCAWTLGDRGTDTQYFGPGTRLTVL.

The table lists this clone with a count of one. This chain joins TRBV9 and TRBJ2-7; D gene ambiguous. Per germline, CDR1 SGDLS and CDR2 YYNGEE. The germline V and J ends were trimmed by 1 base and 6 bases, with 2 bases remaining between them. This CDR3 is built from 10 residues. The CDR3 sequence is CASSVSEQYF. The DNA of the CDR3 is TGTGCCAGCAGCGTATCCGAGCAGTACTTC.

The CDR3 loop is CSVVRDLPETQYF. CDR3 nucleotides: TGCAGCGTTGTCCGGGACCTTCCCGAGACCCAGTACTTC. The chain links TRBV29-1 to TRBJ2-5; tentatively, D is TRBD1 or TRBD2 (5 bases each). The CDR3 spans 13 residues. CDR1 and CDR2 (germline): SQVTM, ANQGSEA. V was trimmed by 4 bases and J by 5 bases, leaving 14 bases between them. The whole variable domain, remainder taken from reference TRBV29-1 and TRBJ2-5, is SAVISQKPSRDICQRGTSLTIQCQVDSQVTMMFWYRQQPGQSLTLIATANQGSEATYESGFVIDKFPISRPNLTFSTLTVSNMSPEDSSIYLCSVVRDLPETQYFGPGTRLLVL.

V is TRBV5-1 and J is TRBJ2-6; tentatively, D is TRBD1 (6 bases). CDR3 size: 16 residues. The germline V gene has CDR1 SGHRS and CDR2 YFSETQ. The germline V and J ends were trimmed by 4 bases and 3 bases, with 14 bases remaining between them. The CDR3 bases are TGCGCCAGCAGCCTGGCAGGGGCTAGTGGGGCCAACGTCCTGACTTTC. Protein: CASSLAGASGANVLTF.

This clone was recorded a few times. The chain is built from TRBV4-1 and TRBJ2-7, with D perhaps TRBD2 (5 bases). The CDR3 length is 15 residues. With 1 base removed from V and 4 bases from J, the gap between germline ends came to 14 bases. Germline values: CDR1 MGHRA, CDR2 YSYEKL. The DNA for the CDR3 is TGCGCCAGCAGCCAAGGCATGGGAGCCGAATACGAGCAGTACTTC. It codes for CASSQGMGAEYEQYF.

The rearrangement uses TRBV15 and TRBJ2-3; 8 positions match TRBD1. V lost 2 bases, J lost 4 bases, and 5 bases stayed unmatched. CDR1 is LNHNV and CDR2 is YYDKDF in the germline V gene (reference sequence). This CDR3 is built from 15 residues. CDR3 sequence: CATSRQGALADTQYF. The CDR3, as DNA: TGTGCCACCAGCAGACAGGGGGCTCTCGCAGATACGCAGTATTTT.

This chain joins TRBV6-5 and TRBJ2-7; TRBD1 aligns across 10 bases. The CDR3 runs 14 residues. The J segment lost 3 bases and the V segment lost 2 bases, leaving 1 base of the junction unmatched. Germline V gives CDR1 MNHEY, CDR2 SVGAGI. The CDR3 region is CASSYRTGGYEQYF. The CDR3 coding sequence is TGTGCCAGCAGTTACAGGACAGGGGGCTACGAGCAGTACTTC.

This sequence joins TRBV29-1 and TRBJ1-2, with a weak D call TRBD1 (6 bases). CDR1 is SQVTM and CDR2 is ANQGSEA in the germline V gene. This CDR3 spans 12 amino acids. Trimming removed 5 bases from V and 5 bases from J, with 12 bases in between. The CDR3 DNA reads TGCAGCGTTACACAGGGATCTTATGGCTACACCTTC. Encoded protein: CSVTQGSYGYTF.

V is TRBV18 and J is TRBJ1-4; unclear D gene. Germline CDR1 and CDR2: KGHSH and LQKENI. Trimming took 3 bases from V and 2 from J, leaving 4 bases between them. The CDR3 extends over 13 amino acids. This CDR3 is CASSPQTNEKLFF. The CDR3 DNA is TGTGCCAGCTCACCCCAGACTAATGAAAAACTGTTTTTT.

This clone was counted a single time. V and J are TRBV29-1 and TRBJ2-1; 7 bases line up with TRBD2. The CDR3 spans 14 residues. J gave up 1 base and V 7 bases, and 7 bases lay outside the gene matches. Germline V gives CDR1 SQVTM, CDR2 ANQGSEA. The CDR3 loop reads CSAATSPSYNEQFF. The CDR3 bases are TGCAGCGCAGCGACTAGCCCTTCCTACAATGAGCAGTTCTTC.

This clone has only a few counts. The chain joins TRBV7-9 to TRBJ2-7; the match to TRBD1 covers 9 bases. V gave up 5 bases and J gave up 3 bases; unmatched junction bases: 5. Looked up from germline, CDR1 is SEHNR and CDR2 is FQNEAQ (reference sequence). This CDR3 region has 14 residues. CDR3 amino acids: CASSPNRGLYEQYF. The DNA for the CDR3 is TGTGCCAGCAGCCCAAACAGGGGGCTCTACGAGCAGTACTTC.

This clone was recorded once. V gene TRBV6-1 combines with J gene TRBJ2-3; the D gene is possibly TRBD2 (6 bases). The V end was cut by 5 bases, the J end by 6 bases, with 9 bases between. CDR1 MNHNS and CDR2 SASEGT come from the germline V gene. The CDR3 is 12 residues long. In DNA form, the CDR3 reads TGTGCCAGCAGTCCAGGGAGGGATACGCAGTATTTT. Its translation is CASSPGRDTQYF.

The genes are TRBV30 and TRBJ1-5, with D perhaps matching TRBD1 (5 bases). Trimming shortened V by 6 bases and J by 3 bases, and 12 bases separated the two germline ends. The CDR3 consists of 13 residues. The germline CDR1 and CDR2 sequences are GTSNPN and SVGIG (reference sequence). The CDR3: CACLRGHNQPQHF. The DNA of the CDR3 is TGTGCCTGCCTCCGGGGCCACAATCAGCCCCAGCATTTT.

CDR3: CASSYSLEGNEQFF. CDR3 coding DNA: TGTGCCAGCAGTTACTCCCTAGAAGGCAATGAGCAGTTCTTC. The V call is TRBV6-5, the J call TRBJ2-1; D unresolved. Between the trimmed V and J ends, which lost 0 bases and 6 bases, there was a span of 9 bases. CDR1 and CDR2 (germline): MNHEY, SVGAGI. This CDR3 is built from 14 residues.